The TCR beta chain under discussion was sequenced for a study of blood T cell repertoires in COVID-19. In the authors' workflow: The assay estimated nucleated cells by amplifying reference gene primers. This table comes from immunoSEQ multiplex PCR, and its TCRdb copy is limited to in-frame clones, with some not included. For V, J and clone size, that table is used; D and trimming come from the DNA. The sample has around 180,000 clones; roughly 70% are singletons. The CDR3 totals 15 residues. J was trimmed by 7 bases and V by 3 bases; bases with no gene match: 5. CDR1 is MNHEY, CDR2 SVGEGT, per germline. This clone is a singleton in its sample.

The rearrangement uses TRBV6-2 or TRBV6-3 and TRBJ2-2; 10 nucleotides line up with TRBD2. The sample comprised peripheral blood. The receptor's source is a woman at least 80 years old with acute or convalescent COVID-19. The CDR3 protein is CASSYLAGAFGELFF. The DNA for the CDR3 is TGTGCCAGCAGTTATCTAGCGGGAGCGTTCGGGGAGCTGTTTTTT.